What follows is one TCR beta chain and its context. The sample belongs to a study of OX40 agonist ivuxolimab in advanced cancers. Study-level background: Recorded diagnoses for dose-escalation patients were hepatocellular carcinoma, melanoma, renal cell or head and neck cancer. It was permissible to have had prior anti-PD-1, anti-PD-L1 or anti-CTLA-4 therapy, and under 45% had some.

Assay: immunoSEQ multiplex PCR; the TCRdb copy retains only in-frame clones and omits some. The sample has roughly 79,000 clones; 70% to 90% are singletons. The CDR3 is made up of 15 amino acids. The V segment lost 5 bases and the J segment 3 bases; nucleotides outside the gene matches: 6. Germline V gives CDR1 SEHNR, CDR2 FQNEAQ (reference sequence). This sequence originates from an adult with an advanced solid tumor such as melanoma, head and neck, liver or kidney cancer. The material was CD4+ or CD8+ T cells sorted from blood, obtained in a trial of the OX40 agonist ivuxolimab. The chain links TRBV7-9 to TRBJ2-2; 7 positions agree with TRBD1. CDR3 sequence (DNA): TGTGCCAGCAGCCCCTGGACAGGAGACACCGGGGAGCTGTTTTTT. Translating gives CASSPWTGDTGELFF. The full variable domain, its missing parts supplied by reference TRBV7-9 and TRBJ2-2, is DTGVSQNPRHKITKRGQNVTFRCDPISEHNRLYWYRQTLGQGPEFLTYFQNEAQLEKSRLLSDRFSAERPKGSFSTLEIQRTEQGDSAMYLCASSPWTGDTGELFFGEGSRLTVL.